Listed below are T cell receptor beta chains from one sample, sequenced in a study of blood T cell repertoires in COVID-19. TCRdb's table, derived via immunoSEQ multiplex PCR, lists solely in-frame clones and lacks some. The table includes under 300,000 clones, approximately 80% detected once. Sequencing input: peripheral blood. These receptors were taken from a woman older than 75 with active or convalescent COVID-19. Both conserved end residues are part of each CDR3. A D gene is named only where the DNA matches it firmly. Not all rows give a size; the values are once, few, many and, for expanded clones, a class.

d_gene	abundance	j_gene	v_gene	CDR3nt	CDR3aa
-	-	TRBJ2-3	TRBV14	TGTGCCAGCAGCCTGGTAGGGGCACCTAGCACAGATACGCAGTATTTT	CASSLVGAPSTDTQYF
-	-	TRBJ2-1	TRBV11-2	TGTGCCAGCAGCTTAGAAGCCCGGACAGTCTACAATGAGCAGTTCTTC	CASSLEARTVYNEQFF
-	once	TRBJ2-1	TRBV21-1	TGTGCCTGTGGCGGGGCACTTTACAATGAGCAGTTCTTC	CACGGALYNEQFF
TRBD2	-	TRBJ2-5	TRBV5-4	TGTGCCAGCAGCTCTAATAGCGGGGGGGTGGAGACCCAGTACTTC	CASSSNSGGVETQYF
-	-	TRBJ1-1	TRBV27	TGTGCCAGCAGTACCGAGTTTTACACTGAAGCTTTCTTT	CASSTEFYTEAFF
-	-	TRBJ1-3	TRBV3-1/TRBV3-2	TGTGCCAGCAGCCAAGATGCAAGACTCTATGGAAACACCATATATTTT	CASSQDARLYGNTIYF
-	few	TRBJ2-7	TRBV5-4	TGTGCCAGCAGCTTTGGCGGGGCGAGCTCCTACGAGCAGTACTTC	CASSFGGASSYEQYF
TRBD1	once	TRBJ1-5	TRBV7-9	TGTGCCAGCAGCTCCCCTAGGGGGACAGTGGTCCATAGCAATCAGCCCCAGCATTTT	CASSSPRGTVVHSNQPQHF
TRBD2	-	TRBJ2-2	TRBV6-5	TGTGCCAGCACCTCTACTAGCGGGGGCACCGGGGAGCTGTTTTTT	CASTSTSGGTGELFF
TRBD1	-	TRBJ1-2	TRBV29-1	TGCAGCGCCACCCGACAGGGGAATTATGGCTACACCTTC	CSATRQGNYGYTF
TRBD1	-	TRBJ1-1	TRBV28	TGTGCCAGCAGTTTATGGGCAGGGGGCACTGAAGCTTTCTTT	CASSLWAGGTEAFF
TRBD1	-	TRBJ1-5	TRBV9	TGTGCCAGCAGCGCCGGACAGGGGAATCAGCCCCAGCATTTT	CASSAGQGNQPQHF
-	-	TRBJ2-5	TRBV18	TGTGCCAGCTCACCACTAAGGACGGGGGGCATTACGGAGACCCAGTACTTC	CASSPLRTGGITETQYF
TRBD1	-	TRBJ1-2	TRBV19	TGTGCCAGTAGCCATACACAGGGGGCGCGAGTATATGGCTACACCTTC	CASSHTQGARVYGYTF
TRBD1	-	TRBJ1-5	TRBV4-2	TGTGCCAGCAGCCCCGAGGGGGCGGGACGAGAAAATCAGCCCCAGCATTTT	CASSPEGAGRENQPQHF
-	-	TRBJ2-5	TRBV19	TGTGCCAGTAGTACAGGGGCCCGGGAGACCCAGTACTTC	CASSTGARETQYF
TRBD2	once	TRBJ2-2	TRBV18	TGTGCCAGCCCCGCTAGCGGTTCCAACACCGGGGAGCTGTTTTTT	CASPASGSNTGELFF
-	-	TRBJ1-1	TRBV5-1	TGCGCCAGCAGCTTGGCGGTCATGAGGGCGTACGACACTGAAGCTTTCTTT	CASSLAVMRAYDTEAFF
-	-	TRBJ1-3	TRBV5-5	TGTGCCAGCAGCGCCTCGGCGGGGGCAGGAGGAAACACCATATATTTT	CASSASAGAGGNTIYF
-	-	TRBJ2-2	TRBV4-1	TGCGCCAGCAGCCAACTGGGGACAATCACCGGGGAGCTGTTTTTT	CASSQLGTITGELFF
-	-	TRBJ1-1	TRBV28	TGTGCCAGCAGTCCCCCCGGGGGGTGGACTGAAGCTTTCTTT	CASSPPGGWTEAFF
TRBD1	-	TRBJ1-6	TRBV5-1	TGCGCCAGCAGCTCTGCTTCCGGACAGGCGGGGGGGTCCCTCCACTTT	CASSSASGQAGGSLHF
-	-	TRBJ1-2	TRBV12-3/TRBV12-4	TGTGCCAGCAGTCCAAATCCCTATGGCTACACCTTC	CASSPNPYGYTF
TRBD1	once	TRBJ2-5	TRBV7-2	TGTGCCAGCAGCTTACCCCGGGACAGGGAGTTACGGGAGACCCAGTACTTC	CASSLPRDRELRETQYF
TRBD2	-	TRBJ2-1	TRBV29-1	TGCAGCGCGGAGGGACTAGCGACCTACAATGAGCAGTTCTTC	CSAEGLATYNEQFF
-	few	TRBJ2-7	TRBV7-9	TGTGCCAGCAGCCCAGGGTGGCGCTCAAGCGAGCAGTACTTC	CASSPGWRSSEQYF
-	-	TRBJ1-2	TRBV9	TGTGCCAGCCCTACCTCATATGGCTACACCTTC	CASPTSYGYTF
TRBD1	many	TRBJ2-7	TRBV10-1	TGCGCCAGCAGTGGAGTTGGGACAGGAGTCCACGAGCAGTACTTC	CASSGVGTGVHEQYF
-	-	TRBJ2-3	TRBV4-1	TGCGCCAGCAGCCAAGTAGCTGGGGGCGCGACGTTGACAGATACGCAGTATTTT	CASSQVAGGATLTDTQYF
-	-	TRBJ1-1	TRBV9	TGTGCCAGCAGCGTAGTATCCCCTGAAGCTTTCTTT	CASSVVSPEAFF
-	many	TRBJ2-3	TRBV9	TGTGCCAGCAGCGTGGCCACTAGCAGTACAGATACGCAGTATTTT	CASSVATSSTDTQYF
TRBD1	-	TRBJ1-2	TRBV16	TGTGCCAGCAGCCAGGGACAGCCGAAGTATGGCTACACCTTC	CASSQGQPKYGYTF
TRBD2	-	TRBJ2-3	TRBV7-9	TGTGCCAGCAGCTTAGGGACTAGCGGGGGCGCAGATACGCAGTATTTT	CASSLGTSGGADTQYF
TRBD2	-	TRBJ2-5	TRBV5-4	TGTGCCAGCAGCTTGGCCGGGCTAGCGGGGGTAGAGACCCAGTACTTC	CASSLAGLAGVETQYF
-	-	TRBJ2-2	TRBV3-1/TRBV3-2	TGTGCCAGCAGCCTATCAAGGCCGGGAGTGAACACCGGGGAGCTGTTTTTT	CASSLSRPGVNTGELFF
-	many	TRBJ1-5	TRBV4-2	TGTGCCAGCAGCCAAGATCTGAGGGGGAGTAATCAGCCCCAGCATTTT	CASSQDLRGSNQPQHF
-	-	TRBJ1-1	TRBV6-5	TGTGCCAGCAGTTACAGGGGGTCTGTTGAAGCTTTCTTT	CASSYRGSVEAFF
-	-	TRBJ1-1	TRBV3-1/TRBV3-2	TGTGCCAGCAGCCGAGAGGGGGGGGAAGCTTTCTTT	CASSREGGEAFF
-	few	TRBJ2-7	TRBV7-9	TGTGCCAGCAGCCCAAGCCAACTCGCCTACGAGCAGTACTTC	CASSPSQLAYEQYF
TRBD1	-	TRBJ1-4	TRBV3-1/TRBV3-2	TGTGCCAGCAGCCAAGCCCGGGACAGATTTAATGAAAAACTGTTTTTT	CASSQARDRFNEKLFF
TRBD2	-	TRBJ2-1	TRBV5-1	TGCGCCAGCAGCTTCCAAGCGGGGGGACTCTACAATGAGCAGTTCTTC	CASSFQAGGLYNEQFF
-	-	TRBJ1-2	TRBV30	TGTGCCTGGAGTTCCACAGGGTTCTTCTATGGCTACACCTTC	CAWSSTGFFYGYTF
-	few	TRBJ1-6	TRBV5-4	TGTGCCAGCAGCTTCGACAGAACGAGCTCCTATAATTCACCCCTCCACTTT	CASSFDRTSSYNSPLHF
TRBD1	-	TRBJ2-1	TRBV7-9	TGTGCCAGCTCCCCTAGGGGGCCGTCTTACAATGAGCAGTTCTTC	CASSPRGPSYNEQFF
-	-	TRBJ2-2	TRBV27	TGTGCCAGCAGTTTCCTGAACACCGGGGAGCTGTTTTTT	CASSFLNTGELFF
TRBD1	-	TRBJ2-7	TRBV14	TGTGCCAGCAGCCAATTCACCTCCGGGACAGGGGTTTACGAGCAGTACTTC	CASSQFTSGTGVYEQYF
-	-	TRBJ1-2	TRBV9	TGTGCCAGCAGCGTTGGGCAGAACTATGGCTACACCTTC	CASSVGQNYGYTF
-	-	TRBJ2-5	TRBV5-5	TGTGCCAGCAGCTTGGTTGGCGGCCAAGAGACCCAGTACTTC	CASSLVGGQETQYF